These T cell receptor beta chains were read from a single sample in a study of shared clonotypes between healthy human individuals. The method was immunoSEQ multiplex PCR; TCRdb's version includes in-frame clones alone and lacks a portion of them. Of about 2 million clones in the sample, 95% were seen once. Specimen: naive CD4+ T cells sorted from blood. The source is a man younger than 30 in good health. Each CDR3 is given with its conserved first and last residue. The order of the fields is D gene, J gene, clone size, V gene, CDR3 DNA, CDR3 protein. A D gene is named only where the DNA matches it firmly. Part of the rows lack a size; the others show once, few, many or a class for expanded clones.

TRBD1,TRBJ2-1,.,TRBV10-3,TGTGCCATCAGTGACGTATCTTCAGGGGGCAGTGAGCAGTTCTTC,CAISDVSSGGSEQFF
.,TRBJ1-1,.,TRBV5-6,TGTGCCAGCAGCGGCCAATACAGGGTTGGGACTGAAGCTTTCTTT,CASSGQYRVGTEAFF
.,TRBJ2-2,once,TRBV6-6,TGTGCCAGCAGTCCTCCTCAGGTATCCACCGGGGAGCTGTTTTTT,CASSPPQVSTGELFF
.,TRBJ2-4,few,TRBV6-5,TGTGCCAGCAGTTACAAGGAGGCCAAAAACATTCAGTACTTC,CASSYKEAKNIQYF
.,TRBJ2-1,.,TRBV4-3,TGCGCCAGCAGCCAAGGCCTTGGGGGCGGGAGCAGGGATGAGCAGTTCTTC,CASSQGLGGGSRDEQFF
.,TRBJ2-7,.,TRBV5-1,TGCGCCAGCTCCATTGGGGACGGACCCTACGAGCAGTACTTC,CASSIGDGPYEQYF
.,TRBJ2-3,.,TRBV5-1,TGCGCCAGCAGCCTGCAAGCCAGCGGGTCTAGCACAGATACGCAGTATTTT,CASSLQASGSSTDTQYF
.,TRBJ1-2,.,TRBV5-4,TGTGCCAGCAGCTGGGCCGGGACGGGGGGAGGCTACACCTTC,CASSWAGTGGGYTF
.,TRBJ1-2,once,TRBV18,TGTGCCAGCTCACCGGGCGGAAACTATGGCTACACCTTC,CASSPGGNYGYTF
TRBD2,TRBJ2-7,.,TRBV5-4,TGTGCCAGCAGCAAGACTAGCGACTACGAGCAGTACTTC,CASSKTSDYEQYF
.,TRBJ2-6,.,TRBV5-4,TGTGCCAGCAGATCTGAGGGGCCTGGCAGGGCGGCTCTAGGGGCCAACGTCCTGACTTTC,CASRSEGPGRAALGANVLTF
.,TRBJ2-7,.,TRBV7-6,TGTGCCAGCACCCCAGAGGAGGGCGTCTATGAGCAGTACTTC,CASTPEEGVYEQYF
TRBD1,TRBJ1-1,.,TRBV10-3,TGTGCCATCAGTGAGGGTTTGAGGGGGCCGCGCACTGAAGCTTTCTTT,CAISEGLRGPRTEAFF
TRBD1,TRBJ2-7,.,TRBV10-3,TGTGCCATCAAGGGACAGGGTGCCAACGAGCAGTACTTC,CAIKGQGANEQYF
TRBD1,TRBJ2-1,.,TRBV9,TGTGCCACCTTAACACAGGGGTTCTACAATGAGCAGTTCTTC,CATLTQGFYNEQFF
.,TRBJ1-6,.,TRBV21-1,TGTGCCAGCAGCAAAGGGACGGGTTCACCCCTCCACTTT,CASSKGTGSPLHF
TRBD1,TRBJ1-4,.,TRBV28,TGTGCCAGCAGTTTGTACAGGGGGAGTGAAAAACTGTTTTTT,CASSLYRGSEKLFF
.,TRBJ2-7,.,TRBV6-1,TGTGCCAGCAGTGAGTGGTTACGTGGGCCCTACGAGCAGTACTTC,CASSEWLRGPYEQYF
.,TRBJ1-4,.,TRBV9,TGTGCCAGCAGCGTAGGGACTGGAGAAAAACTGTTTTTT,CASSVGTGEKLFF
.,TRBJ2-7,.,TRBV6-1,TGTGCCAGCAGCCCCCTCGACAGGTACGAGCAGTACTTC,CASSPLDRYEQYF
.,TRBJ2-7,.,TRBV7-9,TGTGCCAGCAGCTTAAGTGGCCCCTACGAGCAGTACTTC,CASSLSGPYEQYF
.,TRBJ1-2,.,TRBV20-1,TGCAGTGCTAGAGAAGGTTCTGGCTACACCTTC,CSAREGSGYTF
TRBD2,TRBJ2-5,.,TRBV9,TGTGCCAGCAGCGTAGGGGGACTAGCGGGAGAGGAGACCCAGTACTTC,CASSVGGLAGEETQYF
TRBD1,TRBJ2-2,.,TRBV30,TGTGCCTGGAGTCGGGGACAGGTATCCACCGGGGAGCTGTTTTTT,CAWSRGQVSTGELFF
.,TRBJ1-6,.,TRBV2,TGTGCCAGCAGTCCCATGGACCGCTCCTATAATTCACCCCTCCACTTT,CASSPMDRSYNSPLHF
.,TRBJ2-1,.,TRBV9,TGTGCCAGCACGACAGGACCGACGGCTTACAATGAGCAGTTCTTC,CASTTGPTAYNEQFF
.,TRBJ1-6,.,TRBV19,TGTGCCAGTAGTATGGGACCATATAATTCACCCCTCCACTTT,CASSMGPYNSPLHF
TRBD1,TRBJ1-5,.,TRBV2,TGTGCCAGCCAGGGACAGGGGGCGAATCAGCCCCAGCATTTT,CASQGQGANQPQHF
TRBD1,TRBJ1-2,.,TRBV18,TGTGCCAGCTCACCACCGAGTTATACAGGGGGCGCTTATGGCTACACCTTC,CASSPPSYTGGAYGYTF
.,TRBJ2-7,.,TRBV6-1,TGTGCCAGCACAGGACATACAGGGTCCCACGAGCAGTACTTC,CASTGHTGSHEQYF
.,TRBJ2-7,.,TRBV5-4,TGTGCCAGCAGCTTGGCTGTGACCAATTACGAGCAGTACTTC,CASSLAVTNYEQYF
TRBD2,TRBJ2-3,.,TRBV7-3,TGTGCCAGCAGCTTAAAGCCGAGACTAGCGAAGTCCACAGATACGCAGTATTTT,CASSLKPRLAKSTDTQYF
.,TRBJ1-6,.,TRBV5-1,TGCGCCAGCAGCCGGGACGAGAGCTCCTATAATTCACCCCTCCACTTT,CASSRDESSYNSPLHF
.,TRBJ2-3,.,TRBV6-1,TGTGCCAGCGGCGGGATATACGCCACAGATACGCAGTATTTT,CASGGIYATDTQYF
TRBD2,TRBJ2-1,once,TRBV6-5,TGTGCCAGCAGGACGACTAGCGGGAGTATCTATGAGCAGTTCTTC,CASRTTSGSIYEQFF
.,TRBJ1-4,.,TRBV10-2,TGCGCCAGCAGTGACAGCCAACTAGGGAAACTGTTTTTT,CASSDSQLGKLFF
.,TRBJ1-6,few,TRBV25-1,TGTGCCAGCAGTGAACCTGGGGGAACCTCACCCCTCCACTTT,CASSEPGGTSPLHF
TRBD2,TRBJ2-7,few,TRBV2,TGTGCCAGCAGTGCCTGGCGGGAGGGCCTCTACGAGCAGTACTTC,CASSAWREGLYEQYF
TRBD1,TRBJ2-7,.,TRBV6-5,TGTGCCAGCACCCAGGACAGGGCCCCCTACGAGCAGTACTTC,CASTQDRAPYEQYF
.,TRBJ2-2,once,TRBV5-1,TGCGCCAGCAGCTTGGACGGAGGGATGAACACCGGGGAGCTGTTTTTT,CASSLDGGMNTGELFF
.,TRBJ2-7,.,TRBV7-9,TGTGCCAGCAGCTTAAGGTGGGACTACGAGCAGTACTTC,CASSLRWDYEQYF
.,TRBJ1-3,.,TRBV7-6,TGTGCCAGCAGCTTAGCTTATGGGCTGGGAGGAAACACCATATATTTT,CASSLAYGLGGNTIYF
TRBD2,TRBJ2-1,.,TRBV28,TGTGCCAGCAGTCCCCCAGGACTAGCGGGGGGCCTCTGGTACAATGAGCAGTTCTTC,CASSPPGLAGGLWYNEQFF
.,TRBJ2-1,.,TRBV6-6,TGTGCCAGCAGTTACGCGGCGAATGAGCAGTTCTTC,CASSYAANEQFF
TRBD2,TRBJ2-7,.,TRBV18,TGTGCCAGCTCACAGTCCGGGACTAGCGGGATCGAGCAGTACTTC,CASSQSGTSGIEQYF
.,TRBJ2-1,.,TRBV18,TGTGCCAGCTCACCGAGGGTCATAGGGCAGCAAGCGTACAATGAGCAGTTCTTC,CASSPRVIGQQAYNEQFF
TRBD1,TRBJ2-3,once,TRBV10-3,TGTGCCATCGGTGGACAGGGCACAGATACGCAGTATTTT,CAIGGQGTDTQYF
TRBD1,TRBJ1-1,.,TRBV5-1,TGCGCCAGCAGTTATGATACTGACAGGGGGCGAACTGAAGCTTTCTTT,CASSYDTDRGRTEAFF
TRBD1,TRBJ1-1,.,TRBV29-1,TGCAGCGTTGATCGACAGGGAGTAATGAACACTGAAGCTTTCTTT,CSVDRQGVMNTEAFF
.,TRBJ2-1,.,TRBV12-5,TGTCCCAGGACGAGCTCCTACAATGAGCAGTTCTTC,CPRTSSYNEQFF
TRBD1,TRBJ1-5,.,TRBV6-6,TGTGCCAGCAGCCGTGGGACAGGGAATCAGCCCCAGCATTTT,CASSRGTGNQPQHF